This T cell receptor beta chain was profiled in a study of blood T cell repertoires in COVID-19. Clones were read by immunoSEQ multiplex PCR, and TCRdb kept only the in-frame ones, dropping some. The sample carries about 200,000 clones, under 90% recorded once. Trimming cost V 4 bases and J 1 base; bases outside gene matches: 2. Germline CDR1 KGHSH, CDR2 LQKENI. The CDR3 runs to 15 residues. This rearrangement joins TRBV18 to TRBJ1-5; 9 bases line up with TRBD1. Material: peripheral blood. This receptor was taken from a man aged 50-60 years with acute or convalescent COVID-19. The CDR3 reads CASSHDRGSNQPQHF. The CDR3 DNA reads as TGTGCCAGCTCACACGACAGGGGGAGCAATCAGCCCCAGCATTTT.